This is a list of T cell receptor beta chains from one sample in a study of CXCR3-negative and CXCR3-positive naive CD8 T cells. TCRdb reprocessed the 5' RACE reads, with one entry per CDR3 protein and no DNA. The sample includes 6,600 or so distinct CDR3 sequences. Sequenced input: naive CXCR3+ CD8+ T cells from blood. All receptors derive from a human donor in good health. Some clones in this sample may be carry-over from other donors' samples. The CDR3 runs from the conserved cysteine through the conserved F or W. Fields, in order: J gene, clone size, V gene, CDR3 protein. Size values are once, few and many counts, or a class for expanded clones, and some rows have none.

TRBJ2-1,medium-sized,TRBV7-6,CASKPWTSGNNEQFF
TRBJ2-3,.,TRBV2,CASSDRQRPSTDTQYF
TRBJ2-4,.,TRBV10-2,CASSESFWGTENIQYF
TRBJ1-2,.,TRBV7-8,CASSLGLLAENYGYTF
TRBJ1-2,.,TRBV6-6,CASSYGDNYGYTF
TRBJ1-5,.,TRBV4-1,CASSQARGRRPQHF
TRBJ2-2,.,TRBV19,CASSILHRNTGELFF
TRBJ2-1,medium-sized,TRBV28,CASRAEPSGYNEQFF
TRBJ2-4,.,TRBV7-8,CASSQGTGGEYNIQYF
TRBJ2-7,medium-sized,TRBV28,CASSGQGGSYEQYF
TRBJ2-1,.,TRBV27,CASSPSGVYNEQFF
TRBJ2-1,medium-sized,TRBV29-1,CSVEPAGSNNEQFF
TRBJ1-2,medium-sized,TRBV29-1,CSVELSAMDGYTF
TRBJ2-7,.,TRBV10-2,CASLQGYEQYF
TRBJ2-2,.,TRBV29-1,CSVDPQGDTGELFF
TRBJ2-4,.,TRBV2,CASSVSGQKNIQYF
TRBJ2-7,.,TRBV2,CASSGFDGSYEQYF
TRBJ2-6,medium-sized,TRBV12-3/TRBV12-4,CASRLRGHGANVLTF
TRBJ1-1,.,TRBV5-1,CASSLSGDNTEAFF
TRBJ2-5,medium-sized,TRBV27,CASSLIPSGEETQYF
TRBJ2-1,.,TRBV29-1,CSATSYNEQFF
TRBJ2-5,.,TRBV20-1,CSARDPEREYGTQYF
TRBJ2-7,.,TRBV29-1,CSVVGQGILDEQYF
TRBJ2-5,medium-sized,TRBV4-1,CASSQDGVAGLGETQYF
TRBJ2-1,.,TRBV29-1,CSVRSLAGGRNEQFF
TRBJ2-1,medium-sized,TRBV10-2,CASSEVGLTGYNEQFF
TRBJ1-5,.,TRBV29-1,CSVTVQGGYAGPQHF
TRBJ2-7,.,TRBV25-1,CASSPGAGYEQYF
TRBJ2-1,.,TRBV7-9,CASSTLGNEQFF
TRBJ2-1,medium-sized,TRBV11-3,CASSSFSGAAYNEQFF
TRBJ2-1,.,TRBV5-1,CASRAGTAIDEQFF
TRBJ2-7,medium-sized,TRBV2,CASSAITGQSQYEQYF
TRBJ2-3,.,TRBV6-2/TRBV6-3,CASSYLKGLAYLGDTQYF
TRBJ2-1,.,TRBV29-1,CSFRLAGGSEQFF
TRBJ2-7,.,TRBV6-6,CASSYETPSSYEQYF
TRBJ1-1,.,TRBV29-1,CSVNGRDTEAFF
TRBJ1-1,medium-sized,TRBV4-3,CASSQDWGGQGVNTEAFF
TRBJ2-5,.,TRBV10-3,CAILLESRETQYF
TRBJ1-5,.,TRBV27,CASSLVLGQPQHF
TRBJ2-7,.,TRBV12-3/TRBV12-4,CASSLGHTYEQYF